This T cell receptor (beta chain) emerged from a study of blood T cell repertoires in COVID-19. Study context: Both acute and convalescent COVID-19 samples were obtained from the United States, Italy and Spain. T cells, B-cell-depleted T cells, or PBMCs provided the cDNA or gDNA that served as material.

Germline CDR1 reads MDHEN; CDR2 reads SYDVKM. V was clipped by 2 bases and J by 5 bases; unmatched bases: 5. The CDR3 is 15 amino acids. Per the original methods: The assay estimated nucleated cells by amplifying reference gene primers. The table came from immunoSEQ multiplex PCR; TCRdb's copy has only in-frame clones and leaves some out. V, J and clone size derive from that table, while D and trimming were established from the DNA sequence. The sample holds 35,000 or so clones; about 90% are singletons and the top ten take roughly an eighth. V and J are TRBV28 and TRBJ2-1; 8 positions agree with TRBD2. The specimen was peripheral blood. The source of this sequence is a man between 65 and 79 years old with acute or convalescent COVID-19. For the CDR3, the DNA is TGTGCCAGCAGTTTACGGGAGGGACCCAACAATGAGCAGTTCTTC. Translated, it gives CASSLREGPNNEQFF.